The subject of this entry is one TCR beta chain. Its target is not known. Libraries of TCR beta came from quantitative 5'-RACE with molecular barcodes. TCRdb re-called the 5' RACE reads with MiXCR, one entry per CDR3 protein. Among 200,000 to 300,000 distinct CDR3 sequences, 30% to 35% were seen once, and the ten largest hold around 4.2%. The data derive from a study of CD8 T cells in ankylosing spondylitis. Study outcomes and limitations: Matched ankylosing spondylitis synovial fluid reportedly showed significant enrichment of disease-linked clones.

The sequencing input was blood, either unsorted or a sorted T cell fraction (not recorded which). This clonotype was obtained from a male donor with ankylosing spondylitis or in good health (not recorded which).

CDR3 DNA sequence: TGCAGTGCTACTAAGGTTGGGGACAGACCGACCCAGTACTTC. Amino acids: CSATKVGDRPTQYF. This chain links TRBV20-1 with TRBJ2-5; 7 bases fit TRBD1. CDR1 and CDR2 from the germline V gene are DFQATT and SNEGSKA (reference sequence). Trimming at V came to 4 bases and at J to 7 bases, leaving 12 bases not matched to a gene. CDR3 length: 14 residues.